The 6 T cell receptor beta chains listed next were all sequenced from one sample in a study of CD8 T cells in Susac syndrome. Random hexamers were used to reverse transcribe about 0.45 to 1 ug of RNA. TCRdb reprocessed the immunoSEQ multiplex PCR reads via MiXCR and lists one record per CDR3 protein. The data contain fewer than 300,000 distinct CDR3 sequences, approximately 85% of them singletons. The sequenced material came from CD8+ T cells from PBMCs. These receptors all stem from a human donor with multiple sclerosis.

V usage is TRBV4-1 and J usage is TRBJ1-2, with TRBD1 matching 10 bases. V dropped 0 bases and J dropped 4; count of bases not matched to a gene: 8. Germline CDR1 and CDR2: MGHRA and YSYEKL. The length of the CDR3 is 17 residues. The CDR3 here is CASSQDTPTGGAYGYTF. The DNA for the CDR3 is TGCGCCAGCAGCCAAGATACCCCGACAGGGGGCGCCTATGGCTACACCTTC.

On this clonotype: One end of the junction fails to match germline, which may point to a read error. J is TRBJ2-1 and V is TRBV29-1, with a tentative D call TRBD2 (6 bases). The CDR3 totals 10 residues. Germline V gives CDR1 SQVTM, CDR2 ANQGSEA. CDR3 sequence: CSVGSRELFF. DNA for the CDR3: TGCAGCGTAGGTTCCCGGGAGCTGTTCTTC.

The rearrangement joins TRBV5-1 to TRBJ2-1, with D perhaps matching TRBD2 (6 bases). This CDR3 is 15 amino acids long. Germline V gene lookup returns CDR1 SGHRS and CDR2 YFSETQ. V was clipped by 8 bases and J by 2 bases, with 17 bases between them. The CDR3 reads CARWSVREPYNEQFF. CDR3 nucleotides: TGCGCCAGGTGGAGTGTTCGGGAGCCCTACAATGAGCAGTTCTTC.

The chain uses TRBV20-1 and TRBJ2-5; TRBD2 matches 8 bases. This CDR3 spans 13 amino acids. Per the germline V gene, CDR1 is DFQATT and CDR2 is SNEGSKA (reference sequence). J lost 4 bases, V lost 2 bases, and 3 bases had no gene match. CDR3: CSARFLAGETQYF. In DNA form, the CDR3 reads TGCAGTGCTAGATTCCTAGCGGGAGAGACCCAGTACTTC.

V and J are TRBV13 and TRBJ2-3; 14 bases fit TRBD2. The CDR3 covers 14 residues. CDR1 and CDR2 from the germline V gene are PRHDT and FYEKMQ (reference sequence). Losses at the gene ends were 5 bases for V and 10 bases for J; bases not matched to a gene: 5. In DNA form, the CDR3 reads TGTGCCAGCAGCCCTTGGACTAGCGGGAGGTCGCAGTATTTT. This codes for CASSPWTSGRSQYF.

This chain joins TRBV20-1 and TRBJ1-2; TRBD1 is a possible D gene (5 bases). The CDR3 has 10 amino acids. With 7 bases removed from V and 8 bases from J, the gap between germline ends came to 11 bases. Germline V gives CDR1 DFQATT, CDR2 SNEGSKA (reference sequence). Here the CDR3 reads CSVPGRGYTF. The CDR3 bases are TGCAGTGTTCCAGGGAGAGGCTACACCTTC.